Shown below are 31 T cell receptor beta chains from a single sample sequenced in a study of blood T cell repertoires in COVID-19 (dated by TCRdb to 2020 to 2022). The library was produced with the immunoSEQ multiplex PCR assay. Not all clones reach the TCRdb copy of this immuneACCESS table, which keeps in-frame sequences only. Checked studies attribute under half of the gap to unresolved V genes and leave the rest unexplained. In all, the sample holds around 400,000 clones, and approximately 90% of those were seen once. 0.86% of the sample rests with the top ten. Sequenced sample: PBMCs or T cells enriched from blood (not recorded which). These receptors originate from a woman in her 40s who had been exposed to COVID-19.

V gene TRBV6-5 combines with J gene TRBJ1-2; D is uncertain. CDR1 is MNHEY, CDR2 SVGAGI, per germline. Deletions cut 9 bases from V and 4 bases from J, with 18 bases between. The CDR3 loop spans 14 amino acids. CDR3 sequence: CASRPPGSLYGYTF. The DNA of the CDR3 is TGTGCCAGTAGACCTCCCGGGAGTCTCTATGGCTACACCTTC.

The rearrangement uses TRBV9 and TRBJ2-2, with TRBD2 identical over 7 bases. Germline values: CDR1 SGDLS, CDR2 YYNGEE. The CDR3 is 15 amino acids. The J segment lost 3 bases and the V segment lost 0 bases, leaving 2 bases of the junction unmatched. CDR3 residues: CASSVEGGDTGELFF. CDR3 sequence (DNA): TGTGCCAGCAGCGTAGAGGGAGGGGACACCGGGGAGCTGTTTTTT. The complete variable domain, with remaining parts taken from reference TRBV9 and TRBJ2-2, reads DSGVTQTPKHLITATGQRVTLRCSPRSGDLSVYWYQQSLDQGLQFLIQYYNGEERAKGNILERFSAQQFPDLHSELNLSSLELGDSALYFCASSVEGGDTGELFFGEGSRLTVL.

The rearrangement links TRBV6-5 to TRBJ2-1; maybe TRBD1 (6 bases). Germline V CDR1 and CDR2: MNHEY, SVGAGI. The CDR3 totals 14 residues. The V end lost 5 bases, the J end lost 3 bases, and 11 bases lay between the germline ends. Here the CDR3 reads CASSRRDNYNEQFF. CDR3 DNA: TGTGCCAGCAGTCGAAGGGACAACTACAATGAGCAGTTCTTC.

V usage is TRBV6-5 and J usage is TRBJ1-1; D not certain. The CDR3 is 10 residues long. Germline V gene lookup returns CDR1 MNHEY and CDR2 SVGAGI. V lost 10 bases and J lost 3, with 6 bases in between. CDR3 coding DNA: TGTGCCACTGAGGACACTGAAGCTTTCTTT. Translation: CATEDTEAFF.

This sequence joins TRBV29-1 and TRBJ2-1; 9 nucleotides match TRBD2. J lost 15 bases, V lost 5 bases, and 5 bases had no gene match. Germline V CDR1 and CDR2: SQVTM, ANQGSEA. The length of the CDR3 is 10 residues. This CDR3 reads CSVSGTSMFF. The CDR3 DNA reads as TGCAGCGTTTCCGGGACTAGCATGTTCTTC.

The chain couples TRBV3-1 (or the pseudogene TRBV3-2) to TRBJ2-3; no clear D. The CDR3 is 17 residues long. V gave up 5 bases and J gave up 7 bases, with 25 bases separating them. In germline, CDR1 is LGHDT, CDR2 YNNKEL (reference sequence). CDR3 in amino acids: CASSKSHPICMQYTQYF. The CDR3 DNA is TGTGCCAGCAGCAAATCACATCCCATTTGTATGCAATATACGCAGTATTTT.

This clone has a handful of counts. The V call is TRBV7-3, the J call TRBJ2-7; 7 bases fit TRBD2. This CDR3 contains 14 residues. V shed 2 bases, J shed 2 bases, and the junction held 3 bases outside the gene matches. In germline, CDR1 is SGHTA, CDR2 FQGTGA. The DNA for the CDR3 is TGTGCCAGCAGCTTAGGGGGGGACCCCTACGAGCAGTACTTC. Translated, it gives CASSLGGDPYEQYF.

Here the CDR3 reads CASSFGTPNSGNTIYF. The CDR3 nucleotides read TGTGCCAGCAGCTTTGGGACACCCAACTCTGGAAACACCATATATTTT. The genes are TRBV7-2 and TRBJ1-3; maybe TRBD1 (6 bases). The V gene's germline CDR1 is SGHTA and CDR2 FQGNSA. Trimming removed 3 bases from V and 0 bases from J, with 12 bases in between. The CDR3 loop spans 16 amino acids.

The chain carries TRBV7-9 and TRBJ2-1; 9 bases are a match to TRBD1. Germline loops: CDR1 SEHNR, CDR2 FQNEAQ (reference sequence). This CDR3 region has 13 residues. The trim removed 4 bases at V and 7 bases at J, leaving 2 bases unmatched. For the CDR3, the DNA is TGTGCCAGCAGCTCGGGGACAGGGAATGAGCAGTTCTTC. It is translated as CASSSGTGNEQFF. Full variable domain (rest looked up from reference TRBV7-9 and TRBJ2-1): DTGVSQNPRHKITKRGQNVTFRCDPISEHNRLYWYRQTLGQGPEFLTYFQNEAQLEKSRLLSDRFSAERPKGSFSTLEIQRTEQGDSAMYLCASSSGTGNEQFFGPGTRLTVL.

The rearrangement uses TRBV11-1 and TRBJ1-1; TRBD1 agrees at 7 bases. Unmatched junction bases numbered 4, after V lost 8 bases and J lost 1 base. Germline V lookup: CDR1 SGHAT, CDR2 FQDESV (reference sequence). The length of the CDR3 is 13 residues. This CDR3 is CASDNRGNTEAFF. CDR3 in DNA: TGTGCCAGCGATAACAGGGGGAACACTGAAGCTTTCTTT.

V gene TRBV15 combines with J gene TRBJ1-5, with 7 bases identical to TRBD1. Germline CDR1 reads LNHNV; CDR2 reads YYDKDF (reference sequence). This CDR3 has 16 amino acids. V dropped 4 bases and J dropped 7; count of bases not matched to a gene: 13. This CDR3 reads CATSTGTGQGGQPQHF. Written as DNA, the CDR3 is TGTGCCACCAGCACCGGAACAGGGCAGGGGGGACAGCCCCAGCATTTT.

For the CDR3, the DNA is TGTGCCAGCAGCCGCAGGGGCAGGGAGCTGTTTTTT. Protein: CASSRRGRELFF. The chain joins TRBV11-3 to TRBJ2-2; possibly TRBD1 for D (6 bases). CDR1 is SGHNT, CDR2 YENEEA, per germline. The ends were cut back, 5 bases at V and 9 bases at J, with 10 bases in the middle. This CDR3 contains 12 residues.

The chain uses TRBV19 and TRBJ1-2; D not resolved. V lost 10 bases and J 3 bases, leaving 9 bases between the germline ends. CDR1 and CDR2 from the germline V gene are LNHDA and SQIVND (reference sequence). The CDR3 is made up of 11 amino acids. This CDR3 is CATYVDYGYTF. The CDR3 bases are TGTGCCACCTACGTCGACTATGGCTACACCTTC.

The V gene is TRBV6-6, the J gene TRBJ2-7; 12 bases agree with TRBD2. CDR1 and CDR2 (germline): MNHNY, SVGAGI (reference sequence). The V and J ends lost 4 bases and 9 bases, in that order; junction bases with no gene match: 4. The CDR3 sequence is 13 residues long. The CDR3 DNA reads TGTGCCAGCAGTTCCGGACTAGCGGGATGGCAGTACTTC. Its translation: CASSSGLAGWQYF.

The rearrangement links TRBV7-2 to TRBJ1-5; weak D call: TRBD1 (6 bases). V was clipped by 2 bases and J by 7 bases, with 12 bases between them. This CDR3 has 14 residues. Germline CDR1 SGHTA, CDR2 FQGNSA. The CDR3 loop reads CASSLTGREQPQHF. The CDR3 coding sequence is TGTGCCAGCAGCTTAACAGGGAGGGAGCAGCCCCAGCATTTT.

The V call is TRBV12-3 or TRBV12-4, the J call TRBJ1-1; 9 bases map to TRBD1. This CDR3 region has 13 residues. J lost 6 bases, V lost 3 bases, and 2 bases had no gene match. The CDR3 sequence is CASSLRDRAEAFF. CDR3 bases: TGTGCCAGCAGTTTGAGGGACAGGGCTGAAGCTTTCTTT.

This rearrangement joins TRBV6-5 to TRBJ1-1; 10 bases map to TRBD1. The CDR3 extends over 16 amino acids. After removal of 2 bases from V and 3 bases from J, the junction contained 6 bases not matched to a gene. Germline CDR1 is MNHEY and CDR2 is SVGAGI. The CDR3 region is CASSYRADRGDTEAFF. CDR3 in DNA: TGTGCCAGCAGTTACCGGGCGGACAGGGGGGACACTGAAGCTTTCTTT.

V and J are TRBV5-1 and TRBJ1-3; TRBD1 might be the D (6 bases). Germline V CDR1 and CDR2: SGHRS, YFSETQ. V lost 2 bases to trimming and J lost 1 base, with 7 bases between them. This CDR3 contains 14 residues. The CDR3 reads CASSLQGSGNTIYF. DNA for the CDR3: TGCGCCAGCAGCTTACAGGGTTCTGGAAACACCATATATTTT.

The table lists this clone with many counts. The V and J genes are TRBV4-1 and TRBJ2-1; the D gene is possibly TRBD2 (6 bases). Deletions cut 5 bases from V and 9 bases from J, with 20 bases between. The CDR3 spans 15 residues. In germline, CDR1 is MGHRA, CDR2 YSYEKL. The CDR3 protein is CASSEPGSSKPEQFF. The CDR3 nucleotides read TGCGCCAGCAGCGAACCCGGGAGCAGCAAACCTGAGCAGTTCTTC.

V and J are TRBV5-1 and TRBJ1-2; D gene unclear. Germline CDR1 is SGHRS and CDR2 is YFSETQ. This CDR3 is 14 amino acids long. V lost 0 bases to trimming and J lost 6 bases, with 12 bases between them. CDR3 nucleotide sequence: TGCGCCAGCAGCTTGGATATCGGGTGGGATGGCTACACCTTC. Protein sequence: CASSLDIGWDGYTF.

This rearrangement joins TRBV20-1 to TRBJ2-5; D may be TRBD1 (5 bases). V dropped 5 bases and J dropped 3 bases, with 7 bases sitting between them. CDR3 length: 11 amino acids. Per the germline V gene, CDR1 is DFQATT and CDR2 is SNEGSKA (reference sequence). CDR3: CSALREETQYF. The DNA for the CDR3 is TGCAGTGCTCTCAGGGAAGAGACCCAGTACTTC.

V and J are TRBV29-1 and TRBJ1-4, with D possibly being TRBD1 (6 bases). From germline, CDR1 is SQVTM and CDR2 ANQGSEA. Trimming removed 7 bases from V and 6 bases from J, with 15 bases in between. The CDR3 extends over 13 amino acids. CDR3 DNA sequence: TGCAGCGCCCGTTGGGGGCAGGATGAAAAACTGTTTTTT. Translated: CSARWGQDEKLFF.

The chain has TRBV11-2 and TRBJ2-7; 11 positions match TRBD2. Germline CDR1 is SGHAT and CDR2 is FQNNGV. After removal of 5 bases from V and 4 bases from J, the junction contained 7 bases not matched to a gene. The CDR3 totals 15 residues. The CDR3 DNA is TGTGCCAGCAGCAAGACTAGCGGGATTTCTTACGAGCAGTACTTC. It yields the protein CASSKTSGISYEQYF.

The chain combines TRBV5-4 with TRBJ2-7, with 9 positions matching TRBD1. The V segment lost 4 bases and the J segment 9 bases; nucleotides outside the gene matches: 11. The CDR3 consists of 14 residues. Germline-derived CDR1 and CDR2 are SGHNT and YYREEE (reference sequence). Here the CDR3 DNA reads TGTGCCAGCAGCCTCGGGACAGGGCGAGGGGGGCAGTACTTC. It encodes CASSLGTGRGGQYF.

The rearrangement joins TRBV5-4 to TRBJ1-6, with D possibly being TRBD1 (6 bases). The CDR3 covers 13 residues. The V end was cut by 2 bases, the J end by 8 bases, with 8 bases between. Germline V CDR1 and CDR2: SGHNT, YYREEE (reference sequence). The CDR3 DNA reads as TGTGCCAGCAGCTTTTCAGGGGATTCACCCCTCCACTTT. Amino acid sequence: CASSFSGDSPLHF.

This clone was detected a few times. The chain combines TRBV15 with TRBJ1-2; 9 bases map to TRBD1. The ends lost 4 bases at V and 0 bases at J; junction bases unmatched: 9. Germline CDR1 LNHNV, CDR2 YYDKDF (reference sequence). CDR3 length: 17 amino acids. CDR3 residues: CATSTRDRAHSNYGYTF. In DNA, the CDR3 is TGTGCCACCAGCACAAGGGACAGGGCCCATTCTAACTATGGCTACACCTTC.

DNA of the CDR3: TGCAGTGCTAGTAAACTAACAGGCGATGGCGAGCAGTACTTC. This gives the protein CSASKLTGDGEQYF. This chain connects TRBV20-1 to TRBJ2-7; TRBD1 might be the D (5 bases). The CDR3 loop spans 14 amino acids. The germline V and J ends were trimmed by 3 bases and 6 bases, with 18 bases remaining between them. The germline CDR1 and CDR2 sequences are DFQATT and SNEGSKA (reference sequence).

This chain connects TRBV10-1 to TRBJ2-3; 8 bases fit TRBD1. The CDR3 is 16 amino acids. J was trimmed by 3 bases and V by 1 base; bases with no gene match: 6. The germline CDR1 and CDR2 sequences are WNHNN and SYGVQD (reference sequence). The CDR3 loop reads CASSEWTGTTTDTQYF. The CDR3 DNA sequence: TGCGCCAGCAGTGAGTGGACAGGGACAACTACAGATACGCAGTATTTT.

J is TRBJ1-6 and V is TRBV2, with 7 nucleotides matching TRBD1. CDR1 and CDR2 from the germline V gene are SNHLY and FYNNEI. This CDR3 contains 16 residues. J gave up 7 bases and V 6 bases, and 12 bases lay outside the gene matches. The CDR3: CASSNWGRGVNSPLHF. CDR3 sequence (DNA): TGTGCCAGCAGCAATTGGGGCAGGGGGGTGAATTCACCCCTCCACTTT.

The chain employs TRBV19 and TRBJ2-5; 10 bases agree with TRBD1. V was clipped by 5 bases and J by 3 bases; unmatched bases: 9. Germline V gene data show CDR1 as LNHDA and CDR2 as SQIVND (reference sequence). The CDR3 has 16 residues. The CDR3 DNA sequence: TGTGCCAGTAGTGCGCGACAGGGGGCTGGAGAAGAGACCCAGTACTTC. Its translation is CASSARQGAGEETQYF.

CDR3 in DNA: TGTGCCAGCAGCTCGGGTCCAGACGAGCAGTACTTC. Protein product: CASSSGPDEQYF. The J gene is TRBJ2-7, the V gene TRBV5-6; D call uncertain. V gave up 3 bases and J gave up 5 bases, with 9 bases separating them. Germline CDR1 reads SGHDT; CDR2 reads YYEEEE. The CDR3 totals 12 residues.